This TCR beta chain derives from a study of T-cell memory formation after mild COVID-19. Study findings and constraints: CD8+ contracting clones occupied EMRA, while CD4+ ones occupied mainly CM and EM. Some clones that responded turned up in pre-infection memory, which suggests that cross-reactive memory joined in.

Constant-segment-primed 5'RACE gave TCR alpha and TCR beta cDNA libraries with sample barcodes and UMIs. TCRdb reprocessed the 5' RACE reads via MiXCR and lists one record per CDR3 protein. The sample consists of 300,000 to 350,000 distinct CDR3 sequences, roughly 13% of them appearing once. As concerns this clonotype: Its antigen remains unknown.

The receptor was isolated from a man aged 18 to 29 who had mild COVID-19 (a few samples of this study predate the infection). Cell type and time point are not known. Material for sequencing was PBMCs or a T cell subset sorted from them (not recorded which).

This CDR3 reads CSVADREDYGYTF. In DNA form, the CDR3 reads TGCAGCGTCGCGGACAGGGAGGACTATGGCTACACCTTC. J is TRBJ1-2 and V is TRBV29-1; TRBD1 aligns across 8 bases. This CDR3 is 13 amino acids long. The ends lost 6 bases at V and 3 bases at J; junction bases unmatched: 6. CDR1 is SQVTM and CDR2 is ANQGSEA in the germline V gene.